The entry below describes one T cell receptor beta chain. What it recognizes is unknown. A read error is the likely source, as a far larger clone sits one nucleotide away. This CDR3 is 12 amino acids long. Germline V gene data show CDR1 as SGDLS and CDR2 as YYNGEE. The sample comes from a study of prognosis after radiotherapy for stage I lung cancer. Whole-study results and caveats: Lower values of Shannon entropy after stereotactic body radiation therapy were seen in patients who developed distant metastases. Before stereotactic body radiation therapy the median unique TCR clone count was approximately 10,000, and afterwards it fell to about 6,900. Patients with metastases reportedly showed TRBV and TRBJ gene usage that differed from patients without metastases.

With two-round multiplex PCR, TCR beta CDR3 sequences were amplified from genomic DNA. Primers specific to each TRBV and TRBJ gene were used in first-round PCR. Using its own MiXCR run on the multiplex PCR reads, TCRdb lists one record per CDR3 protein. The sample contains about 13,000 distinct CDR3 sequences, roughly 50% of which appear only once. On CT and PET/CT, all patients were node-negative, and none had prior chemotherapy, radiotherapy or other malignancies. The TCR was taken from a donor over 45 with non-small cell lung cancer. The gene calls are TRBV9 and TRBJ2-5; TRBD2 agrees at 7 bases. The assigned J gene may be wrong: the sequence end matches TRBJ2-7 better. The specimen was PBMCs, collected before or after stereotactic body radiation therapy (not recorded which). The CDR3 reads CASSVSGGEQYF. Written as DNA, the CDR3 is TGTGCCAGCAGCGTATCGGGGGGCGAGCAGTACTTC.